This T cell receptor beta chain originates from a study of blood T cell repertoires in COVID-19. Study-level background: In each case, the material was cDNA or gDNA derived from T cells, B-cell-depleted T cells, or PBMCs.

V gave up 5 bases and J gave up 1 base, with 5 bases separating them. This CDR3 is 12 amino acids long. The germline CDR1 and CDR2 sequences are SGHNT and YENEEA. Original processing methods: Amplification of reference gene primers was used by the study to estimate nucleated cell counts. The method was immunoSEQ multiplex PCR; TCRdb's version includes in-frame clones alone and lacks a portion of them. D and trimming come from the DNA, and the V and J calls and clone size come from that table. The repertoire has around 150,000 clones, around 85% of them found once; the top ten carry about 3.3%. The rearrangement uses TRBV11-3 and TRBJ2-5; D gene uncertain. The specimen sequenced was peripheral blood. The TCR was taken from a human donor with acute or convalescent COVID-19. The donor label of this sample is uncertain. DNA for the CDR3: TGTGCCAGCAGCCAGGTCCAAGAGACCCAGTACTTC. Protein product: CASSQVQETQYF.